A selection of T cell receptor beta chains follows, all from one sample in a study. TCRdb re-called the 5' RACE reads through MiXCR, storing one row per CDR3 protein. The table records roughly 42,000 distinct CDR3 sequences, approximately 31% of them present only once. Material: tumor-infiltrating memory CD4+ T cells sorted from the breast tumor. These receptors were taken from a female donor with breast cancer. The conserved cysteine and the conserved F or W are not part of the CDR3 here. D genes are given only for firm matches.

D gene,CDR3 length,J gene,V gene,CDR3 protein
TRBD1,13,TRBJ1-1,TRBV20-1,SARAPRGTNTEAF
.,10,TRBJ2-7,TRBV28,ASSPSTYEQY
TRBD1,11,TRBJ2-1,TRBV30,AWDRGPYDEQF
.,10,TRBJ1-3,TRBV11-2,ASSLADRTIY
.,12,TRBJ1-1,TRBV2,ASSKALIIGGAF
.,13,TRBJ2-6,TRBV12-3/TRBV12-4,ASRSRRSGANVLT
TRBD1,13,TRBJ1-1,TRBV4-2,ASSQGGQGSPEAF
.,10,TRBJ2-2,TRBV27,ASYSGPGELF
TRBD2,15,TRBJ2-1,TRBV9,ASSRRPGLAGGNEQF
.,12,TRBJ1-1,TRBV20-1,SARERGLHTEAF
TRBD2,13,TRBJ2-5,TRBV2,ASSGIAGVQETQY
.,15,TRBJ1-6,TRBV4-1,ASSQDEQGRGISPLH
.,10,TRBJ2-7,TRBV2,ASSGEAYEQY
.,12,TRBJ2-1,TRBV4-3,ASKGGVEYNEQF
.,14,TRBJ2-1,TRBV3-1,ASSQSAPGGYNEQF
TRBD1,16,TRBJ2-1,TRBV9,ASSVAGGGTGPYNEQF
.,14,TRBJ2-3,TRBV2,ASISSPGGRTDTQY
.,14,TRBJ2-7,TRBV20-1,SARDPRGERTYEQH
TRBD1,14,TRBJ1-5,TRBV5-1,ASSFGQGASNQPQH
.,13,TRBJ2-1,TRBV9,ASSVVGDFGNEQF
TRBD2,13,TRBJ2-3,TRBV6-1,ASSEAGGSTDTQY
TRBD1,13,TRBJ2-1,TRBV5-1,ASSSQGGTYNEQF
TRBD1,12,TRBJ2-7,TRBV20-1,SARDPGQDQEQY
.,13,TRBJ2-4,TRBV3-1,ACSPLWGGENIQY
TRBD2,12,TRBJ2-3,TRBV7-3,ASKRGSGEDTQY
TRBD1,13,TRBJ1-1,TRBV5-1,ASSLMTGGSTEAF
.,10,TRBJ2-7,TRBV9,ASGRPEGEQY
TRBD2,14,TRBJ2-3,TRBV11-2,ASSLVPSGGTDTQY
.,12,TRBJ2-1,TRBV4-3,ASSQALLLNEQF
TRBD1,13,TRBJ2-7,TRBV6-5,ASSFAGTGTYGQY
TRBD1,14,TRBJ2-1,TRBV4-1,ASSQFTGTGNDEQF
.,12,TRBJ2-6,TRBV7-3,ASSRHSGANVLT
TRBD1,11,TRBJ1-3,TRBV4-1,ASSRGQGDTIY
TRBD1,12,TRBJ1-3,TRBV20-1,SARSGGRGNTIY
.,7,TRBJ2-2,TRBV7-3,VSTGELF
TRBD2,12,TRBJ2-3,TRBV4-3,ASSQGAGADTQY
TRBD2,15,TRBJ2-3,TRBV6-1,ASSVNSGSLSTDTQY
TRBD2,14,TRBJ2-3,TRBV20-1,SAKALAGGRRDTQY
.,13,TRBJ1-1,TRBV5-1,ASSLETRPNTEAF
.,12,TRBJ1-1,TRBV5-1,ASSRAGDNTEAF
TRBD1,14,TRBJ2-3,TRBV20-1,SVRGRGQGAADTQY
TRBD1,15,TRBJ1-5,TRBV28,ASSISRDRYSNQPQH